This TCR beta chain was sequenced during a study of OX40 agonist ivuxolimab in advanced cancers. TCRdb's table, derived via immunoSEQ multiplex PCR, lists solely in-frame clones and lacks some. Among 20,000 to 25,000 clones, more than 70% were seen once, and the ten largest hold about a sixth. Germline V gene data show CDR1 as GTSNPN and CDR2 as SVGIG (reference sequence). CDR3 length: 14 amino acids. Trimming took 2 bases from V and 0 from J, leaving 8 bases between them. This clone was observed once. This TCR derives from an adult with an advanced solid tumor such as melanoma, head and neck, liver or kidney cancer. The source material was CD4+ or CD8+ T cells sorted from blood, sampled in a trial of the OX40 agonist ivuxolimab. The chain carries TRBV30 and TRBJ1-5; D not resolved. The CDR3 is CAWSSGYSNQPQHF. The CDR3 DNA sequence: TGTGCCTGGAGTTCGGGTTATAGCAATCAGCCCCAGCATTTT.